A selection of T cell receptor beta chains follows, all from one sample in a study of vaccination effects on CD4 cells after COVID-19. TCRdb's table, derived via immunoSEQ multiplex PCR, lists solely in-frame clones and lacks some. The sample has tens of thousands of clones, 65% to 85% seen once; the top ten hold under 3%. Antigens of these TCRs are unknown. Sequencing used CD4+ T cells from PBMCs cultured without peptide, obtained before COVID-19 vaccination. These receptors came from a human donor who received a COVID-19 vaccine. CDR3s include the opening cysteine and the closing phenylalanine or tryptophan. Fields, in order: CDR3 length, J gene, V gene, D gene, clone size, CDR3 DNA, CDR3 protein. The D gene is left open where the match is weak. A row's size may be missing; if present it is once, few, many or a size class.

>14|TRBJ2-7|TRBV6-5|TRBD1|.
TGTGCCAGCACCCTGGGGACAGGGGGTTACGAGCAGTACTTC
CASTLGTGGYEQYF
>16|TRBJ2-1|TRBV10-3|TRBD2|once
TGTGCCATCAGCCGGACTAGCGGGGACTCCTACAATGAGCAGTTCTTC
CAISRTSGDSYNEQFF
>15|TRBJ2-7|TRBV6-1|TRBD1|.
TGTGCCAGCAGTGAAGTTCGTAAGGGGGCTTACGAGCAGTACTTC
CASSEVRKGAYEQYF
>14|TRBJ1-1|TRBV5-1|.|.
TGCGCCAGCAGCTTGGACAGGCAAAACACTGAAGCTTTCTTT
CASSLDRQNTEAFF
>15|TRBJ2-5|TRBV3-1/TRBV3-2|TRBD2|.
TGTGCCAGCAGTTCCGGGACTACACTGGGAGAGACCCAGTACTTC
CASSSGTTLGETQYF
>13|TRBJ1-1|TRBV6-5|.|.
TGTGCCACGCGCAAAAGGCCGGACACTGAAGCTTTCTTT
CATRKRPDTEAFF
>15|TRBJ1-1|TRBV7-9|.|.
TGTGCCAGCAGCTTAAGGGGGAACATCGACACTGAAGCTTTCTTT
CASSLRGNIDTEAFF
>11|TRBJ2-1|TRBV20-1|.|.
TGCAGTGCCCGTCGGGACAATGAGCAGTTCTTC
CSARRDNEQFF
>18|TRBJ2-7|TRBV28|TRBD1|.
TGTGCCAGCAGCGAACCCCCCGGACAGGGGGCCCGAACCTACGAGCAGTACTTC
CASSEPPGQGARTYEQYF
>14|TRBJ2-5|TRBV9|.|.
TGTGCCAGCAGCAAGGGGGACACTGGCGTTGGGGAGTACTTC
CASSKGDTGVGEYF
>11|TRBJ1-4|TRBV2|.|.
TGTGCCAGCAGAACCACAGGAAAACTGTTTTTT
CASRTTGKLFF
>14|TRBJ2-1|TRBV5-4|.|.
TGTGCCAGCAGCCAACTACTAGGGAACAATGAGCAGTTCTTC
CASSQLLGNNEQFF
>13|TRBJ2-5|TRBV10-3|.|.
TGTGCCACCCAACCTTCCAGGGGAGAGACCCAGTACTTC
CATQPSRGETQYF
>13|TRBJ2-5|TRBV12-3/TRBV12-4|.|.
TGTGCCAGCAGTTTTAGACAGCAAGAGAGCCAGTACTTC
CASSFRQQESQYF
>14|TRBJ2-5|TRBV7-9|.|.
TGTGCCAGCAGCTTAGGAGGGGGTAGAGAGACCCAGTACTTC
CASSLGGGRETQYF